The 9 T cell receptor beta chains below all came from one sample that was sequenced in a study of cytomegalovirus exposure and HLA in healthy donors. 60 Vbeta and 13 Jbeta primers were used in PCR. Profiled with immunoSEQ multiplex PCR; TCRdb holds only in-frame clones, not every one. This sample has approximately 150,000 clones; about four fifths occur once, and the top ten carry less than 15%. Input material: PBMCs. All receptors derive from a woman between 50 and 59 years old in good health and CMV-seronegative.

The chain couples TRBV7-2 to TRBJ2-2; 14 bases are shared with TRBD2. After removal of 5 bases from V and 4 bases from J, the junction contained 12 bases not matched to a gene. The CDR3 is 19 amino acids. Germline V gene sequence: CDR1 SGHTA, CDR2 FQGNSA. Written as DNA, the CDR3 is TGTGCCAGCAGCACCGACACGGGACTAGCGGGGGAAGTCACCGGGGAGCTGTTTTTT. This sequence encodes CASSTDTGLAGEVTGELFF. The whole variable domain, filled in from reference TRBV7-2 and TRBJ2-2, reads GAGVSQSPSNKVTEKGKDVELRCDPISGHTALYWYRQSLGQGLEFLIYFQGNSAPDKSGLPSDRFSAERTGGSVSTLTIQRTQQEDSAVYLCASSTDTGLAGEVTGELFFGEGSRLTVL.

V usage is TRBV6-5 and J usage is TRBJ1-2; 11 nucleotides match TRBD1. Per the germline V gene, CDR1 is MNHEY and CDR2 is SVGAGI. J lost 4 bases, V lost 6 bases, and 1 base had no gene match. This CDR3 has 13 residues. The CDR3 protein is CASRGTGGYGYTF. The CDR3 DNA follows: TGTGCCAGCAGAGGGACAGGGGGCTATGGCTACACCTTC.

The chain uses TRBV6-1 and TRBJ1-5, with TRBD1 identical over 7 bases. CDR1 MNHNS and CDR2 SASEGT come from the germline V gene. V trimming: 0 bases; J trimming: 7 bases; junction bases outside the gene matches: 9. The length of the CDR3 is 16 residues. CDR3 residues: CASSEAFQGGVQPQHF. Here the CDR3 DNA reads TGTGCCAGCAGTGAAGCGTTTCAAGGGGGCGTGCAGCCCCAGCATTTT.

The table lists this clone with a count of one. The rearrangement links TRBV19 to TRBJ2-3; 13 bases are shared with TRBD2. The CDR3 sequence is 18 residues long. Looked up from germline, CDR1 is LNHDA and CDR2 is SQIVND (reference sequence). V shed 5 bases, J shed 4 bases, and the junction held 12 bases outside the gene matches. As DNA, the CDR3 is TGTGCCAGTAGTCCTCAACCGACTAGCGGGAGGCGGGCAGATACGCAGTATTTT. Translation gives CASSPQPTSGRRADTQYF.

V gene TRBV28 combines with J gene TRBJ1-2; maybe TRBD1 (6 bases). The ends were cut back, 4 bases at V and 4 bases at J, with 16 bases in the middle. Per germline, CDR1 MDHEN and CDR2 SYDVKM. There are 15 residues in the CDR3. CDR3 coding DNA: TGTGCCAGCAGTTCTACAGGGAAGGGTCTCTATGGCTACACCTTC. Amino acids: CASSSTGKGLYGYTF.

The rearrangement joins TRBV6-5 to TRBJ2-3; 7 bases line up with TRBD1. CDR1 MNHEY and CDR2 SVGAGI come from the germline V gene. J was trimmed by 5 bases and V by 2 bases; bases with no gene match: 7. CDR3 length equals 15 residues. CDR3 DNA: TGTGCCAGCAGTTACGAGTTAGGGGGCAGAGATACGCAGTATTTT. Translation gives CASSYELGGRDTQYF.

The rearrangement uses TRBV9 and TRBJ2-7; D possibly corresponds to TRBD2 (5 bases). This CDR3 spans 12 amino acids. V lost 5 bases, J lost 3 bases, and 9 bases lay in between. Germline V lookup: CDR1 SGDLS, CDR2 YYNGEE. CDR3 nucleotides: TGTGCCAGCAGTGGACTTGGCTACGAGCAGTACTTC. Translation: CASSGLGYEQYF.

The V call is TRBV28, the J call TRBJ1-1; maybe TRBD1 (5 bases). The CDR3 length is 11 residues. V was pared by 5 bases and J by 9 bases, with 10 bases between. The germline V gene encodes CDR1 MDHEN and CDR2 SYDVKM. Written as DNA, the CDR3 is TGTGCCAGCAGTGCGGGGGGGAAAGCTTTCTTT. It encodes CASSAGGKAFF.

This chain uses TRBV7-2 with TRBJ2-2; weak D call: TRBD2 (6 bases). Trimming cost V 1 base and J 6 bases, with 12 bases left between them. Germline CDR1 reads SGHTA; CDR2 reads FQGNSA. This CDR3 has 15 residues. The CDR3 DNA follows: TGTGCCAGCAGCTTAGACCGGGGGTTAGCCGGGGAGCTGTTTTTT. Translated, it gives CASSLDRGLAGELFF.